The clone carrying this TCR beta chain was counted between two and nine times. Its antigen remains unidentified. This sample is drawn from a study of T cell repertoires in cytomegalovirus infection. Background on the study: CMV infection together with matching HLA type was indicated by public TCR beta signatures. Overall study results and limits: The ex vivo response was dominated by HLA-C-restricted CMV-specific TCR beta clonotypes. Based on cumulative public TCR beta family frequency, carriers of CMV plus the relevant HLA were identified.

The V end lost 1 base, the J end lost 4 bases, and 7 bases lay between the germline ends. The germline gives CDR1 SGHNT, CDR2 YYREEE (reference sequence). CDR3 length: 13 residues. TCRdb independently ran MiXCR on the reads; one entry per CDR3 protein. Of about 400,000 distinct CDR3 sequences listed, 15% to 20% were seen once; the top ten hold 8.5% to 10%. The sequencing sample was made of PBMCs. The sequence was collected from a human donor in good health (CMV status not recorded). Some clones in this sample may be carry-over from other donors' samples. J is TRBJ2-3 and V is TRBV5-4; no definite D call. Here the CDR3 reads CASSLSAADTQYF. CDR3 coding DNA: TGTGCCAGCAGCTTGTCTGCGGCAGATACGCAGTATTTT.